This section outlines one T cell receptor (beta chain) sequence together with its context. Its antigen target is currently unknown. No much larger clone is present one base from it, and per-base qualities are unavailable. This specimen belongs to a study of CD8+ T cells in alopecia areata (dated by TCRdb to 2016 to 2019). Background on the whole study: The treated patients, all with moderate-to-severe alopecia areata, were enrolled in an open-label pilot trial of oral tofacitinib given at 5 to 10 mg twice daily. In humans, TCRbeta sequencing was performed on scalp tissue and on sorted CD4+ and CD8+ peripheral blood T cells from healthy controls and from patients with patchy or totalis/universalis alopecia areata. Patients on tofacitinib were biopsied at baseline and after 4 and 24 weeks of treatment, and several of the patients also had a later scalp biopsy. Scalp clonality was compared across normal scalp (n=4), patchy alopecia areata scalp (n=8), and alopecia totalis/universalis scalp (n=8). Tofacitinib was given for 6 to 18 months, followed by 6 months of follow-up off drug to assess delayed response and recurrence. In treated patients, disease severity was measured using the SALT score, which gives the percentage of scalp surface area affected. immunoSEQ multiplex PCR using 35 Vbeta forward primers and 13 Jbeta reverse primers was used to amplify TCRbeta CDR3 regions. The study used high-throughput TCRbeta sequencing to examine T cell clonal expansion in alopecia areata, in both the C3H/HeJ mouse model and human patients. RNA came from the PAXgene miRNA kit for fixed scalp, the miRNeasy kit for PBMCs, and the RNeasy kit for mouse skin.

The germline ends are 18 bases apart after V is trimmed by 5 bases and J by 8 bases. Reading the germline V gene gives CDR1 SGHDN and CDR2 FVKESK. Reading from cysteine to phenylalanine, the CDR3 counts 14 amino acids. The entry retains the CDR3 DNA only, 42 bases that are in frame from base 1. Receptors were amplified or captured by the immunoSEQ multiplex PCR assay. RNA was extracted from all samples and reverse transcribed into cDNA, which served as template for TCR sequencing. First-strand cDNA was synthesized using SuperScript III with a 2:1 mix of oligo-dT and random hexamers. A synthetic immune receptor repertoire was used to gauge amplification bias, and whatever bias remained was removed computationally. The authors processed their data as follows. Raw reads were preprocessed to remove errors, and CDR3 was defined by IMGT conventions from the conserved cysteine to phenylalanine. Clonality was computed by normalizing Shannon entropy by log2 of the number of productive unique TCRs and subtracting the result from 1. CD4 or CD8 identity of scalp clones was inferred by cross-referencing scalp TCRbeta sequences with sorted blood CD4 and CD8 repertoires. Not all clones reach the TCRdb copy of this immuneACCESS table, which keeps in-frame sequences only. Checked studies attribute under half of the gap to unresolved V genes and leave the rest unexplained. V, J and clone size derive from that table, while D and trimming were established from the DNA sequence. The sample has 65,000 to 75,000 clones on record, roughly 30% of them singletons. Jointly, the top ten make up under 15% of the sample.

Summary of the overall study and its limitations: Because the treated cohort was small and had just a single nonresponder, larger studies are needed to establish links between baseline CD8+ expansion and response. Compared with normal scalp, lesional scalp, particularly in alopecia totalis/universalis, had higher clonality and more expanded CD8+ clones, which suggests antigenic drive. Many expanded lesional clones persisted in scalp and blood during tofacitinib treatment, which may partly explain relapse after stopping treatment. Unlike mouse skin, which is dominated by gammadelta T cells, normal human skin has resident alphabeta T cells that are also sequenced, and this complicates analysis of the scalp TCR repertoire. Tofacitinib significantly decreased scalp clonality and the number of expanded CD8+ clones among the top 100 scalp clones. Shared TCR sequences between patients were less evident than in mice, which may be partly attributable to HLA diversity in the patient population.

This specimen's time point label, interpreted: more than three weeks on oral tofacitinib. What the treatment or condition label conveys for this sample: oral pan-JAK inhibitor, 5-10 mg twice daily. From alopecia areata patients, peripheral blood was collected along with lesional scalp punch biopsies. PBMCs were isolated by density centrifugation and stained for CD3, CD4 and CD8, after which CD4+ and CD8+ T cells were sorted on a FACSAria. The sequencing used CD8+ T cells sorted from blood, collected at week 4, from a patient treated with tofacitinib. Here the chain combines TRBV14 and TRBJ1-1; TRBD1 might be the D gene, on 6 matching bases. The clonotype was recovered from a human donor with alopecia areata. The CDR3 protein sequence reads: CASSSEGGIPEAFF. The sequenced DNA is TGTGCCAGCAGCTCGGAGGGGGGGATACCCGAAGCTTTCTTT.